This TCR beta chain is from a study of T cells in Graves' hyperthyroidism and ophthalmopathy. TCR beta CDR3 region amplification was performed from RNA transcripts. HTBI primers were the set used in a first-round RT-PCR of the TCR CDR3. MiXCR, applied by TCRdb to the multiplex PCR reads, yields one record per CDR3 protein. In the table there are a few hundred thousand distinct CDR3 sequences, about 17% of which are singletons. This CDR3 region has 15 residues. After removal of 4 bases from V and 4 bases from J, the junction contained 8 bases not matched to a gene. Germline CDR1 and CDR2: MNHNS and SASEGT. This clonotype was counted at least ten times.

Specimen: blood. This TCR came from a woman aged 45-65 years with Graves' hyperthyroidism. V and J are TRBV6-1 and TRBJ1-1; 8 bases line up with TRBD1. The CDR3, as DNA: TGTGCCAGCAGTGTCGCCAGGGGGCTTGTCACTGAAGCTTTCTTT. This translates into CASSVARGLVTEAFF.